The next 27 T cell receptor beta chains were all read from a single sample in a study of T cells in Graves' hyperthyroidism and ophthalmopathy. TCR beta CDR3 regions were amplified from RNA. An initial round of RT-PCR targeting the TCR CDR3 relied on the HTBI primer set. TCRdb used MiXCR to reprocess the multiplex PCR reads, holding one entry per CDR3 protein. Of approximately 600,000 distinct CDR3 sequences listed, less than 25% are singletons. What was sequenced was blood. These TCRs come from a man younger than 40 with Graves' ophthalmopathy.

This clonotype was counted at least ten times. The chain recombines TRBV10-3 with TRBJ1-1; TRBD1 agrees at 10 bases. CDR1 ENHRY and CDR2 SYGVKD come from the germline V gene. Losses at the gene ends were 3 bases for V and 5 bases for J; bases not matched to a gene: 3. The CDR3 extends over 14 amino acids. The CDR3 DNA reads as TGTGCCATCAGTGAAGGGACAGGGGTTACTGAAGCTTTCTTT. This gives the protein CAISEGTGVTEAFF.

This clonotype has a count of ten or more. This sequence joins TRBV7-2 and TRBJ1-4; the D gene is possibly TRBD1 (5 bases). The CDR3 contains 15 residues. Trimming removed 5 bases from V and 2 bases from J, with 12 bases in between. The germline gives CDR1 SGHTA, CDR2 FQGNSA. CDR3 amino acids: CASSAYGGTNEKLFF. DNA for the CDR3: TGTGCCAGCAGCGCATATGGGGGGACTAATGAAAAACTGTTTTTT.

The chain is built from TRBV29-1 and TRBJ1-2; D is unresolved. This CDR3 region has 11 residues. Germline assignment: CDR1 SQVTM and CDR2 ANQGSEA. V shed 3 bases and J shed 10 bases, with 12 bases lying between them. The CDR3 spells CSVEAMATYTF. The CDR3 DNA sequence: TGCAGCGTTGAGGCGATGGCAACCTACACCTTC.

To note about this clonotype: Germline and junction disagree at one end, which may indicate a read error. The V call is TRBV12-3 or TRBV12-4, the J call TRBJ2-2, with D possibly called TRBD1 or TRBD2 (6 bases each). The CDR3 totals 15 residues. The CDR3 is CAGSWDGGGTGELFF. In DNA, the CDR3 is TGTGCCGGCAGTTGGGATGGAGGGGGAACCGGGGAGCTGTTTTTT.

The chain carries TRBV7-3 and TRBJ2-6; possibly TRBD2 for D (6 bases). This CDR3 is 16 amino acids long. V lost 5 bases and J 0 bases, leaving 11 bases between the germline ends. The germline gives CDR1 SGHTA, CDR2 FQGTGA. CDR3 sequence: CASSPKGGSGANVLTF. The CDR3 coding sequence is TGTGCCAGCAGCCCTAAGGGAGGCTCTGGGGCCAACGTCCTGACTTTC.

This chain joins TRBV18 and TRBJ2-3; 8 positions agree with TRBD2. V lost 2 bases, J lost 3 bases, and 4 bases stayed unmatched. The CDR3 covers 15 residues. Germline values: CDR1 KGHSH, CDR2 LQKENI. CDR3 protein: CASSPGAGVTDTQYF. DNA of the CDR3: TGTGCCAGCTCACCAGGAGCGGGAGTAACAGATACGCAGTATTTT.

This clonotype was recorded a few times. The rearrangement joins TRBV7-3 to TRBJ2-2; 8 nucleotides match TRBD2. This CDR3 has 14 amino acids. V dropped 5 bases and J dropped 9; count of bases not matched to a gene: 8. CDR1 is SGHTA and CDR2 is FQGTGA in the germline V gene. CDR3 region: CASSLGLADRELFF. CDR3 nucleotides: TGTGCCAGCAGCCTCGGACTAGCCGACAGGGAGCTGTTTTTT.

The chain employs TRBV7-9 and TRBJ2-5; tentative D call: TRBD2 (6 bases). The CDR3 loop spans 15 amino acids. Trimming removed 5 bases at V and 2 bases at J, with 15 bases between. Germline CDR1 SEHNR, CDR2 FQNEAQ (reference sequence). The CDR3 sequence is CASSPGGLVQETQYF. Here the CDR3 DNA reads TGTGCCAGCAGCCCTGGGGGACTGGTACAAGAGACCCAGTACTTC.

This clonotype has at least ten counts. V and J are TRBV10-2 and TRBJ2-7; 10 positions match TRBD2. The J segment lost 0 bases and the V segment lost 7 bases, leaving 6 bases of the junction unmatched. The CDR3 sequence is 15 residues long. CDR1 is WSHSY and CDR2 is SAAADI in the germline V gene. CDR3 region: CASTAGTSVSYEQYF. In nucleotides, the CDR3 is TGCGCCAGCACAGCCGGGACTAGCGTCTCCTACGAGCAGTACTTC.

The rearrangement links TRBV7-2 to TRBJ1-2; the match to TRBD1 covers 10 bases. CDR3 length: 16 amino acids. In germline, CDR1 is SGHTA, CDR2 FQGNSA. V shed 5 bases and J 3 bases; nucleotides not matched to a gene: 9. The CDR3 here is CASSLTGGPLHYGYTF. Here the CDR3 DNA reads TGTGCCAGCAGCCTGACAGGGGGCCCTTTGCACTATGGCTACACCTTC.

This clonotype turned up a few times. The chain uses TRBV15 and TRBJ1-4; no firm D call. Germline assignment: CDR1 LNHNV and CDR2 YYDKDF (reference sequence). The length of the CDR3 is 15 residues. V lost 5 bases, J lost 4 bases, and 14 bases lay in between. CDR3 sequence reads: CATSGEPGRNEKLFF. As DNA, the CDR3 is TGTGCCACCAGCGGCGAGCCAGGCCGTAATGAAAAACTGTTTTTT.

This sequence joins TRBV27 and TRBJ2-5; D is possibly TRBD1 or TRBD2 (6 bases each). This CDR3 region has 13 residues. CDR1 and CDR2 from the germline V gene are MNHEY and SMNVEV (reference sequence). The germline V and J ends were trimmed by 5 bases and 5 bases, with 12 bases remaining between them. Here the CDR3 DNA reads TGTGCCAGCAGTGCTCAGGGGAGGGAGACCCAGTACTTC. This codes for CASSAQGRETQYF.

This clonotype came up many times. The V gene is TRBV20-1, the J gene TRBJ1-5; D gene uncertain. There are 13 residues in the CDR3. V shed 7 bases and J shed 3 bases, with 13 bases lying between them. Germline lookup yields CDR1 DFQATT and CDR2 SNEGSKA (reference sequence). The CDR3 DNA reads TGCAGTGTACGGGGAATGGTCAATCAGCCCCAGCATTTT. This codes for CSVRGMVNQPQHF.

This clonotype was seen at least ten times. The CDR3 DNA is TGCAGTGCTAGAGATGTAGGGCGGGAGACCCAGTACTTC. Protein: CSARDVGRETQYF. The rearrangement joins TRBV20-1 to TRBJ2-5, with D unresolved. V was clipped by 0 bases and J by 5 bases, with 10 bases between them. Germline values: CDR1 DFQATT, CDR2 SNEGSKA (reference sequence). The CDR3 runs to 13 residues.

In its sample, this clonotype was seen many times. The rearrangement joins TRBV30 to TRBJ1-1; 9 bases are shared with TRBD1. CDR3 length: 13 amino acids. CDR1 GTSNPN and CDR2 SVGIG come from the germline V gene (reference sequence). Unmatched junction bases numbered 6, after V lost 8 bases and J lost 2 bases. The CDR3 loop reads CAAGQGSNTEAFF. The CDR3 DNA reads TGTGCCGCCGGACAGGGGAGCAACACTGAAGCTTTCTTT.

This clonotype was found a few times. The chain joins TRBV28 to TRBJ1-2; perhaps TRBD1 as D (6 bases). CDR3 length equals 13 residues. V lost 7 bases and J lost 4, with 13 bases in between. From germline, CDR1 is MDHEN and CDR2 SYDVKM. CDR3 protein: CASISRDTYGYTF. DNA for the CDR3: TGTGCCAGCATCTCCCGGGACACCTATGGCTACACCTTC.

The sample holds many counts of this clonotype. The chain combines TRBV5-1 with TRBJ1-4, with a weak D call TRBD1 (5 bases). CDR1 is SGHRS and CDR2 is YFSETQ in the germline V gene. This CDR3 is 14 amino acids long. V gave up 4 bases and J gave up 3 bases, with 10 bases separating them. CDR3 region: CASSPRDPNEKLFF. The CDR3 DNA reads TGCGCCAGCAGCCCCCGGGACCCTAATGAAAAACTGTTTTTT.

V and J are TRBV6-2 or TRBV6-3 and TRBJ2-7; D is possibly TRBD2 (6 bases). Trimming pared 1 base from V and 4 bases from J, leaving 11 bases between. The CDR3 runs to 14 residues. CDR1 and CDR2 from the germline V gene are MNHEY and SVGEGT. CDR3 nucleotide sequence: TGTGCCAGCAGTTACTTCTCGGGAGTATACGAGCAGTACTTC. This gives the protein CASSYFSGVYEQYF.

This clonotype has more than one count but fewer than ten. This chain connects TRBV2 to TRBJ2-2; unclear D gene. This CDR3 contains 13 residues. Per the germline V gene, CDR1 is SNHLY and CDR2 is FYNNEI. Deletions cut 5 bases from V and 1 base from J, with 5 bases between. CDR3 protein: CASSFLNTGELFF. The CDR3, as DNA: TGTGCCAGCAGTTTCTTGAACACCGGGGAGCTGTTTTTT.

The chain links TRBV30 to TRBJ1-1, with TRBD1 as a possible D gene (5 bases). Trimming cost V 2 bases and J 1 base, with 11 bases left between them. Germline lookup yields CDR1 GTSNPN and CDR2 SVGIG (reference sequence). The CDR3 totals 14 residues. The CDR3 DNA reads as TGTGCCTGGAGTCTAATGGGGGGGAACACTGAAGCTTTCTTT. Its translation is CAWSLMGGNTEAFF.

This clonotype was recorded at least ten times. This chain joins TRBV11-2 and TRBJ2-2, with TRBD1 matching over 8 bases. From germline, CDR1 is SGHAT and CDR2 FQNNGV. Trimming cost V 1 base and J 0 bases; bases outside gene matches: 13. There are 20 residues in the CDR3. The CDR3, as DNA: TGTGCCAGCAGCTTAGTTCCCGGGACAGGACTATTAGCGAACACCGGGGAGCTGTTTTTT. Its translation: CASSLVPGTGLLANTGELFF.

V and J are TRBV20-1 and TRBJ2-7; 16 nucleotides align to TRBD2. Germline assignment: CDR1 DFQATT and CDR2 SNEGSKA (reference sequence). The CDR3 runs 17 residues. Trimming took 6 bases from V and 0 from J; bases not matched to a gene: 8. CDR3 amino acids: CSAQGGLAGGSSYEQYF. The DNA for the CDR3 is TGCAGTGCACAGGGGGGACTAGCGGGAGGGAGCTCCTACGAGCAGTACTTC.

This clonotype was detected a few times. The chain is built from TRBV10-3 and TRBJ2-6; TRBD1 aligns across 10 bases. The CDR3 runs to 17 residues. V lost 0 bases and J lost 2; bases outside the gene matches: 1. Germline-derived CDR1 and CDR2 are ENHRY and SYGVKD. CDR3 nucleotide sequence: TGTGCCATCAGTGAGTCGGGGACAGGGGCTGGGGCCAACGTCCTGACTTTC. It is translated as CAISESGTGAGANVLTF.

The chain couples TRBV24-1 to TRBJ1-1; D unclear. Trimming took off 6 bases at V and 1 base at J, with 14 bases between the two ends. Looked up from germline, CDR1 is KGHDR and CDR2 is SFDVKD. The CDR3 extends over 15 amino acids. As DNA, the CDR3 is TGTGCCACCAGTATCCAGAGAGAGAAGAACACTGAAGCTTTCTTT. It encodes CATSIQREKNTEAFF.

At least ten counts were recorded for this clonotype. The CDR3 sequence is CASSLALARLTDTQYF. In DNA, the CDR3 is TGTGCCAGCAGCTTAGCGCTAGCGCGACTAACAGATACGCAGTATTTT. The genes are TRBV7-2 and TRBJ2-3, with a tentative D call TRBD2 (6 bases). Trimming left V 0 bases short and J 3 bases short, with 13 bases between. The CDR3 is 16 residues long. Germline assignment: CDR1 SGHTA and CDR2 FQGNSA. The variable domain in full, completed from reference TRBV7-2 and TRBJ2-3, reads GAGVSQSPSNKVTEKGKDVELRCDPISGHTALYWYRQSLGQGLEFLIYFQGNSAPDKSGLPSDRFSAERTGGSVSTLTIQRTQQEDSAVYLCASSLALARLTDTQYFGPGTRLTVL.

In this sample, this clonotype turned up many times. The rearrangement uses TRBV24-1 and TRBJ2-3, with 12 bases identical to TRBD2. Germline values: CDR1 KGHDR, CDR2 SFDVKD. CDR3 size: 17 residues. V shed 2 bases, J shed 2 bases, and the junction held 4 bases outside the gene matches. The CDR3 sequence: CATSDSGLAGYTDTQYF. The CDR3 DNA reads TGTGCCACCAGTGATTCCGGACTAGCGGGGTACACAGATACGCAGTATTTT.

The chain couples TRBV30 to TRBJ2-7, with D uncertain. The germline V and J ends were trimmed by 7 bases and 7 bases, with 17 bases remaining between them. Germline values: CDR1 GTSNPN, CDR2 SVGIG (reference sequence). The CDR3 covers 12 residues. The CDR3 sequence is CAYGVHNWEQYF. The CDR3 bases are TGTGCCTATGGCGTGCATAACTGGGAGCAGTACTTC.